This TCR beta chain is from a study of cytomegalovirus exposure and HLA in healthy donors. Primers: 60 Vbeta forward and 13 Jbeta reverse. The table came from immunoSEQ multiplex PCR; TCRdb's copy has only in-frame clones and leaves some out. Of 110,000 or so clones in the sample, just under 70% were seen once. Losses at the gene ends were 5 bases for V and 7 bases for J; bases not matched to a gene: 8. From germline, CDR1 is MNHNS and CDR2 SASEGT. This CDR3 spans 14 amino acids. Sequences were obtained from PBMCs. This chain links TRBV6-1 with TRBJ1-2; TRBD1 aligns across 9 bases. This receptor was obtained from a woman between 65 and 79 years old in good health and CMV-seropositive. The CDR3 loop is CASSPQGARGGYTF. As DNA, the CDR3 is TGTGCCAGCAGTCCACAGGGGGCCCGGGGTGGCTACACCTTC.